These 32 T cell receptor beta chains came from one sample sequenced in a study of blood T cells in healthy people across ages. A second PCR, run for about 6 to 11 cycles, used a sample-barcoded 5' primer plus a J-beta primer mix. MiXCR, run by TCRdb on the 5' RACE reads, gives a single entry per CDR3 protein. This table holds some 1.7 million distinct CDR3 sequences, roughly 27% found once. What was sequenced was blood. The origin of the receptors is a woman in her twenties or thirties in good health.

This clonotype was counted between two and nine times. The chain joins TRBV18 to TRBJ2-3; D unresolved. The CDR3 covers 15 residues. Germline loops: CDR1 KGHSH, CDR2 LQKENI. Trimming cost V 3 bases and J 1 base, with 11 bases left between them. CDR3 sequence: CASSPFLLGTDTQYF. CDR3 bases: TGTGCCAGCTCACCCTTCCTTCTGGGCACAGATACGCAGTATTTT.

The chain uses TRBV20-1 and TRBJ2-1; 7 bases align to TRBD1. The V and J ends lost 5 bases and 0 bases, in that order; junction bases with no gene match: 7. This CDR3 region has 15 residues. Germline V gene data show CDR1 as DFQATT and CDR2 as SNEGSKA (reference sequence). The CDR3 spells CSAGQVGVSYNEQFF. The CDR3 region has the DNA TGCAGTGCTGGACAGGTTGGGGTCTCCTACAATGAGCAGTTCTTC.

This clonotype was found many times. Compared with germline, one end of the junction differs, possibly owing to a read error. This chain's CDR3 is CASSGGLGETQYF. CDR3 in DNA: TGCGCCAGCAGTGGGGGCCTAGGGGAGACCCAGTACTTC. The J gene is TRBJ2-5, the V gene TRBV2; maybe TRBD1 (6 bases). Germline V gives CDR1 SNHLY, CDR2 FYNNEI. CDR3 size: 13 residues.

CDR3 region: CASSVPSGTGTYGYTF. In DNA form, the CDR3 reads TGTGCCAGCAGTGTGCCGTCCGGGACAGGGACCTATGGCTACACCTTC. J is TRBJ1-2 and V is TRBV6-1; 9 bases line up with TRBD1. This CDR3 has 16 residues. The V segment lost 4 bases and the J segment 4 bases; nucleotides outside the gene matches: 10. Per germline, CDR1 MNHNS and CDR2 SASEGT.

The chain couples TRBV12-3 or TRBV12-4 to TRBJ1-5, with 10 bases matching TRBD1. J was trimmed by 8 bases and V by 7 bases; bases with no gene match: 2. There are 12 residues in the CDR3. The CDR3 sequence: CASKTGGKPQHF. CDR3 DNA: TGTGCCAGCAAGACAGGGGGCAAGCCCCAGCATTTT.

The CDR3 DNA reads as TGTGCCAGCAGTTCGGCGTGGCGAGCGGGGGCAGATACGCAGTATTTT. It encodes CASSSAWRAGADTQYF. The V and J genes are TRBV12-3 or TRBV12-4 and TRBJ2-3; TRBD2 aligns across 8 bases. Trimming removed 4 bases from V and 4 bases from J; junction bases left unmatched: 10. The CDR3 runs 16 residues.

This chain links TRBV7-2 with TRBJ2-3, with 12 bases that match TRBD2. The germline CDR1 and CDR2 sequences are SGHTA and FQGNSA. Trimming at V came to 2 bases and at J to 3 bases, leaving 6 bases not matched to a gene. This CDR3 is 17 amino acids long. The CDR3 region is CASSLFLAGGPTDTQYF. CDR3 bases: TGTGCCAGCAGCTTATTCCTAGCGGGAGGGCCAACAGATACGCAGTATTTT.

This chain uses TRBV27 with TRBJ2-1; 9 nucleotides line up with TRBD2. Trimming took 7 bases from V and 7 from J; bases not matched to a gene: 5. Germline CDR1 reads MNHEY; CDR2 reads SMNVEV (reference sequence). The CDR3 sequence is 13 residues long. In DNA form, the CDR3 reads TGTGCCAGCACCGGACTAGCGAGGAATGAGCAGTTCTTC. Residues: CASTGLARNEQFF.

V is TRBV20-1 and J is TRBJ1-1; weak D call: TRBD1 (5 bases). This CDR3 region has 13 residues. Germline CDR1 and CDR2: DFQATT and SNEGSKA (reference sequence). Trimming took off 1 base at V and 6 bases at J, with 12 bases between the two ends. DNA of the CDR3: TGCAGTGCTAGAGCTCTCCAGGGAGCTGAAGCTTTCTTT. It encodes CSARALQGAEAFF.

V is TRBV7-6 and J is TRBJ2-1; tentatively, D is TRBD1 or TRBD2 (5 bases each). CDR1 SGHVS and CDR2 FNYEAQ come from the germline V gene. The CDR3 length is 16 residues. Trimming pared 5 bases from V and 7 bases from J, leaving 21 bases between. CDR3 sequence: CASSEPGTPVGNEQFF. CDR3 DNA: TGTGCCAGCAGCGAGCCCGGGACCCCAGTGGGAAATGAGCAGTTCTTC.

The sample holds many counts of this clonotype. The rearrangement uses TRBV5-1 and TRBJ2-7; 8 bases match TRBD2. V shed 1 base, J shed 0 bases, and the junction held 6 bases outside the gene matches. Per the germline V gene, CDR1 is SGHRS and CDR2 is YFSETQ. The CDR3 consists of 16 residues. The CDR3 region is CASSLSAGGSSYEQYF. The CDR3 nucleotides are TGCGCCAGCAGCTTGTCGGCGGGGGGTAGCTCCTACGAGCAGTACTTC. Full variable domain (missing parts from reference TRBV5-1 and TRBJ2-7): KAGVTQTPRYLIKTRGQQVTLSCSPISGHRSVSWYQQTPGQGLQFLFEYFSETQRNKGNFPGRFSGRQFSNSRSEMNVSTLELGDSALYLCASSLSAGGSSYEQYFGPGTRLTVT.

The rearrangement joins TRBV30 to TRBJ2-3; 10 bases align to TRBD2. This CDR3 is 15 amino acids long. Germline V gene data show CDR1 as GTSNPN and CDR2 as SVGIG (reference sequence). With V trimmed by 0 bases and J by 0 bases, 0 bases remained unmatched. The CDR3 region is CAWSVTSGSTDTQYF. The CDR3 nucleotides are TGTGCCTGGAGTGTGACTAGCGGGAGCACAGATACGCAGTATTTT.

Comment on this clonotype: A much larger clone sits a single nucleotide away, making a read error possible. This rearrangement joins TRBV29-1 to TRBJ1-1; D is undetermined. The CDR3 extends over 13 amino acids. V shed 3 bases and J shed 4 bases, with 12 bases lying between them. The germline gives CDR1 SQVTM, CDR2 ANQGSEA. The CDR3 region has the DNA TGCAGCGTTGAGGAGATCATGACCACTGAAGCTTTCTTT. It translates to CSVEEIMTTEAFF.

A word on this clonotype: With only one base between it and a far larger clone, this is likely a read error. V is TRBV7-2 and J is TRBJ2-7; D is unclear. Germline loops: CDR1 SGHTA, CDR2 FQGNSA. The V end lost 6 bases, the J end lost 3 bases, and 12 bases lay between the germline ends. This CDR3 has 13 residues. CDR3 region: CASSPGCDYEQYF. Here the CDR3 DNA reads TGTGCCAGCAGTCCGGGCTGCGACTACGAGCAGTACTTC.

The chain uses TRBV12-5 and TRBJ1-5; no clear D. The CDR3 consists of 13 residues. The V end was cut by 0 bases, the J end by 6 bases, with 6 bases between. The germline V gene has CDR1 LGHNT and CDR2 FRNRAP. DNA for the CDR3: TGTGCTAGTGGTTTGGTAGTCGGTCAGCCCCAGCATTTT. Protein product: CASGLVVGQPQHF.

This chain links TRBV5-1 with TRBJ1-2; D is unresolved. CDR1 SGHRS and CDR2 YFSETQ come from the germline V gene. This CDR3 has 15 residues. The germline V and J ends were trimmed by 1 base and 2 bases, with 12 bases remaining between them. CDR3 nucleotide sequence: TGCGCCAGCAGCTTGTCGGGCATCTCAAACTATGGCTACACCTTC. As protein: CASSLSGISNYGYTF.

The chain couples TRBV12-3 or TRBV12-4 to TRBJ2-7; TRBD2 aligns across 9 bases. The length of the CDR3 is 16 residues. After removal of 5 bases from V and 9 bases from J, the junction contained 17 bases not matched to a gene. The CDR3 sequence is CASSPGWASGNVGQYF. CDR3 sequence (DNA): TGTGCCAGCAGTCCAGGGTGGGCTAGCGGGAATGTCGGGCAGTACTTC.

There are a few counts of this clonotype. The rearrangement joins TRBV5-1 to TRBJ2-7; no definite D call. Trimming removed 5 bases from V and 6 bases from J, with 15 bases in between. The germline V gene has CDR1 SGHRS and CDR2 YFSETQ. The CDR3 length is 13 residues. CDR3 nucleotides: TGCGCCAGCAGTTTCAACACCGGATGCGAGCAGTACTTC. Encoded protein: CASSFNTGCEQYF.

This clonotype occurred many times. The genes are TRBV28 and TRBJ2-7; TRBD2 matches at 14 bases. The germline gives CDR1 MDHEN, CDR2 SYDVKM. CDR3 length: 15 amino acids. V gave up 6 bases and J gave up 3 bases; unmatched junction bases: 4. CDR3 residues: CASRPGTSGSYEQYF. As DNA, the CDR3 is TGTGCCAGCAGGCCTGGGACTAGCGGGAGCTACGAGCAGTACTTC.

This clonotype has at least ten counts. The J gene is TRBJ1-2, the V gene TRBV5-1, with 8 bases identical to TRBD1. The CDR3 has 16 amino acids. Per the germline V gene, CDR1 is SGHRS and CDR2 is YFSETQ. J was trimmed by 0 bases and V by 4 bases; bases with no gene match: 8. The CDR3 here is CASSPGQGSSNYGYTF. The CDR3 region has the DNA TGCGCCAGCAGCCCCGGACAGGGATCATCTAACTATGGCTACACCTTC.

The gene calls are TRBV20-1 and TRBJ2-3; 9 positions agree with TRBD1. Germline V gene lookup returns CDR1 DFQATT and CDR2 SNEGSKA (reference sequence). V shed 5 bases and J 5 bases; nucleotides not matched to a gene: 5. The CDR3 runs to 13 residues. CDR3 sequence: CSAWDRAGDTQYF. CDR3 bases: TGCAGTGCTTGGGACAGGGCCGGAGATACGCAGTATTTT.

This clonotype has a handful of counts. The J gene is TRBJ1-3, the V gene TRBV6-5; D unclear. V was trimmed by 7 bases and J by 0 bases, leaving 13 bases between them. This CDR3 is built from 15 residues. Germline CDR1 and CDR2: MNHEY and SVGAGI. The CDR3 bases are TGTGCCAGCACCGTGGACGGCGACTCTGGAAACACCATATATTTT. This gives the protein CASTVDGDSGNTIYF.

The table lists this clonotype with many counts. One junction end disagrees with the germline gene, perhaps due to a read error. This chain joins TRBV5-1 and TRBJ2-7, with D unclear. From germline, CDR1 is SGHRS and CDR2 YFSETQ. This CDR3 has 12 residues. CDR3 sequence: CASSYRLYGQYF. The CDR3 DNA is TGCGCCAGCAGCTACCGACTCTACGGGCAGTACTTC.

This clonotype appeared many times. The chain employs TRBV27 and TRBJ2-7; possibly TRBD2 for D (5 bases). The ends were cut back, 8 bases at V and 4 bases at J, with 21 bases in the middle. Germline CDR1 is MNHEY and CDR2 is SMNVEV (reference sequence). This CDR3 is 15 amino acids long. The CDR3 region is CASSSRGRGTYEQYF. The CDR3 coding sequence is TGTGCCAGCTCCAGTAGAGGGCGCGGTACGTACGAGCAGTACTTC.

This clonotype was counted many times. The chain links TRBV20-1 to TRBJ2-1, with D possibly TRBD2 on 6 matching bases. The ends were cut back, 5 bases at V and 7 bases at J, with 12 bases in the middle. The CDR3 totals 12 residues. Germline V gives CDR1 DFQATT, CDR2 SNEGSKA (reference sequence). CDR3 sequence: CSAELAENEQFF. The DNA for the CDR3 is TGCAGTGCTGAACTAGCAGAGAATGAGCAGTTCTTC.

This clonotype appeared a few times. CDR3 nucleotide sequence: TGCAGTGCTAGACGACAGCTTAATCAGCCCCAGCATTTT. Amino acids: CSARRQLNQPQHF. The chain has TRBV20-1 and TRBJ1-5, with D possibly being TRBD1 (5 bases). V was shortened by 2 bases and J by 4 bases, with 9 bases between the two germline ends. The CDR3 consists of 13 residues. CDR1 and CDR2 (germline): DFQATT, SNEGSKA (reference sequence).

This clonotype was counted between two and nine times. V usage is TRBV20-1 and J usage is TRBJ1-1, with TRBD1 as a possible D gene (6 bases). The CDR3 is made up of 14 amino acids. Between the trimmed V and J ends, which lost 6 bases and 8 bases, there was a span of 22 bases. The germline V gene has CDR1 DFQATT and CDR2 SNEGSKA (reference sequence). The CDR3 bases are TGCAGTGCCGGGGGGGCCGGGACCGCTCTCGAAGCTTTCTTT. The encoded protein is CSAGGAGTALEAFF.

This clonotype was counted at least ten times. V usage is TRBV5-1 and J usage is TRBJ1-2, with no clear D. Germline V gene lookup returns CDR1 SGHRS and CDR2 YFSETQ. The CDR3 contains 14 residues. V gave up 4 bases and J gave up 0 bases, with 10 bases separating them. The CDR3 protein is CASSLEAANYGYTF. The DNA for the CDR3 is TGCGCCAGCAGCCTGGAGGCAGCTAACTATGGCTACACCTTC.

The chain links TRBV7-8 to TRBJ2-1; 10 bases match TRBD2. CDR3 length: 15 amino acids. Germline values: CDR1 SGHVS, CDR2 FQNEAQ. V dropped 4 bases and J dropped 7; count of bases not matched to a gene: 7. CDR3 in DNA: TGTGCCAGCAGCTCGACTAGCGGGCTTCCTAATGAGCAGTTCTTC. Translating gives CASSSTSGLPNEQFF.

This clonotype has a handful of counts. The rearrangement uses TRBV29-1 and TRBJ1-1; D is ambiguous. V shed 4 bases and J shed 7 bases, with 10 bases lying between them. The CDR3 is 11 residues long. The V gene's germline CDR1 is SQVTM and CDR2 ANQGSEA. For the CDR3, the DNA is TGCAGCGTTGGCGGATCCTATGAAGCTTTCTTT. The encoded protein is CSVGGSYEAFF.

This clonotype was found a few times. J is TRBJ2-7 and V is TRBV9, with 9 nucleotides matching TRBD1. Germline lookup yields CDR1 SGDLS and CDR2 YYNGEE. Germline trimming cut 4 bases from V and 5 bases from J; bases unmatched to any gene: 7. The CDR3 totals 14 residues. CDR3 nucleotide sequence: TGTGCCAGCAGCCCCGGGACAGGGATCCACGAGCAGTACTTC. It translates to CASSPGTGIHEQYF.

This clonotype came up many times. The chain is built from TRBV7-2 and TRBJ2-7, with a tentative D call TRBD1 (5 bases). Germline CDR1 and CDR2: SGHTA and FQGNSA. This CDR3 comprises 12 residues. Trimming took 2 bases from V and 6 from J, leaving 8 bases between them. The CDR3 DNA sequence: TGTGCCAGCAGCTTAAGGGGCCCCGAGCAGTACTTC. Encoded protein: CASSLRGPEQYF.